This T cell receptor (beta chain) was documented in a study of blood T cell repertoires in COVID-19. Across the study: Some COVID-19 samples were acute and others convalescent; all came from the United States, Italy and Spain. Sample material is recorded as cDNA or gDNA derived from T cells, B-cell-depleted T cells, or PBMCs.

While infection was still active, Seattle patients were enrolled and then followed longitudinally. Looked up from germline, CDR1 is LGHDT and CDR2 is YNNKEL (reference sequence). The trim removed 2 bases at V and 11 bases at J, leaving 7 bases unmatched. The CDR3 is 13 amino acids. Original methodology: Reference gene primers were amplified, and this amplification served to estimate nucleated cell counts. Sequencing used immunoSEQ multiplex PCR; TCRdb keeps in-frame clones, though not all of them. The D gene and trimming were derived from the DNA, and the V and J assignments and clone size from that table. The data show 30,000 to 40,000 clones, roughly 70% seen once.

This chain connects TRBV3-1 (or the pseudogene TRBV3-2) to TRBJ1-2, with 8 bases aligning to TRBD1. The sequenced material came from peripheral blood. The sequence came from a man between 65 and 80 years old with COVID-19, enrolled during active disease. In DNA, the CDR3 is TGTGCCAGCAGCCAAAGGGGACAGGAGACATACACCTTC. It translates to CASSQRGQETYTF.